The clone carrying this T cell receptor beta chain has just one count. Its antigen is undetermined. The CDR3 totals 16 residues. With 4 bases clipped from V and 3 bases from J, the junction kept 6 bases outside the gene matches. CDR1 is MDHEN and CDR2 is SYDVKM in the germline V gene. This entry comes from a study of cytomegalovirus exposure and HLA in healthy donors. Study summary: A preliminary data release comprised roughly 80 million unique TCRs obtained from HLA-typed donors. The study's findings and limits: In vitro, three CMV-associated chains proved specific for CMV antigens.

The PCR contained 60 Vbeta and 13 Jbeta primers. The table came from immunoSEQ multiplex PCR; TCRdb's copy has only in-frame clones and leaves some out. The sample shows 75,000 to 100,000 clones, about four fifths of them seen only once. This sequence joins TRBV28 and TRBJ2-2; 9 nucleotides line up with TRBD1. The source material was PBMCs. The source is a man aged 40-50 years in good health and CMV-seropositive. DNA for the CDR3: TGTGCCAGCAGTTCCCACCGGACAGGGGACACCGGGGAGCTGTTTTTT. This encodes CASSSHRTGDTGELFF.